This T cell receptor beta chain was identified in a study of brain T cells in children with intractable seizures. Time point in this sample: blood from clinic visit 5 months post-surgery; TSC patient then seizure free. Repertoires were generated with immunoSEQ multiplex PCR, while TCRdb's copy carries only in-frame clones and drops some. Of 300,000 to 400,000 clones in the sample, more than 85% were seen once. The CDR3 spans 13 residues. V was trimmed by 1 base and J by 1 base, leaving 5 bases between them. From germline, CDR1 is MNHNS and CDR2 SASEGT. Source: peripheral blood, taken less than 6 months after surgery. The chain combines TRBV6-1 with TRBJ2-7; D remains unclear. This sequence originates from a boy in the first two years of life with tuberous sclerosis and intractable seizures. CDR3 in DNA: TGTGCCAGCAGTGAAGTGGCGTCCTACGAGCAGTACTTC. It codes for CASSEVASYEQYF.